The 32 T cell receptor beta chains below come from one sample, sequenced in a study of early T cells in non-severe SARS-CoV-2 infection. A single record per CDR3 protein comes from TCRdb applying MiXCR to the 5' RACE reads. The sample lists more than 70,000 distinct CDR3 sequences, roughly an eighth occurring once. Sequencing input: whole blood. These receptors originate from an adult who was a healthcare worker with PCR-confirmed SARS-CoV-2 infection or an uninfected control (not recorded which).

The chain is built from TRBV10-3 and TRBJ1-5; no clear D. Germline V gives CDR1 ENHRY, CDR2 SYGVKD. CDR3 length equals 15 residues. Trimming took 5 bases from V and 3 from J, leaving 14 bases between them. CDR3: CAISSGPLDNQPQHF. The CDR3 DNA is TGTGCCATCAGTTCCGGCCCCCTGGACAATCAGCCCCAGCATTTT.

The CDR3 protein is CASSPPRPGELFF. The CDR3 nucleotides are TGTGCCAGTAGTCCCCCCCGCCCCGGGGAGCTGTTTTTT. The gene calls are TRBV19 and TRBJ2-2; D not resolved. Germline CDR1 LNHDA, CDR2 SQIVND (reference sequence). V lost 5 bases, J lost 6 bases, and 10 bases lay in between. The CDR3 contains 13 residues.

This clonotype showed up many times. Sequence at one end of the junction differs from germline and may be a read error. The J gene is TRBJ2-1, the V gene TRBV18, with 8 bases lining up with TRBD1. This CDR3 contains 14 residues. Germline assignment: CDR1 KGHSH and CDR2 LQKENI. CDR3 sequence reads: CASSPTAWDRISPF. CDR3 DNA: TGTGCCAGCTCACCAACGGCCTGGGACAGGATTTCCCCCTTC.

This clonotype was seen a few times. The rearrangement uses TRBV5-6 and TRBJ1-1; unclear D gene. CDR1 and CDR2 (germline): SGHDT, YYEEEE. This CDR3 is built from 16 residues. V was pared by 2 bases and J by 0 bases, with 14 bases between. The CDR3 DNA is TGTGCCAGCAGCTTAAGAGGGTCCTTCATGAACACTGAAGCTTTCTTT. Translating gives CASSLRGSFMNTEAFF. Full variable domain (remainder filled in from reference TRBV5-6 and TRBJ1-1): DAGVTQSPTHLIKTRGQQVTLRCSPKSGHDTVSWYQQALGQGPQFIFQYYEEEERQRGNFPDRFSGHQFPNYSSELNVNALLLGDSALYLCASSLRGSFMNTEAFFGQGTRLTVV.

The rearrangement uses TRBV3-1 and TRBJ1-2, with D maybe TRBD1 (5 bases). Germline V CDR1 and CDR2: LGHDT, YNNKEL (reference sequence). V lost 4 bases, J lost 2 bases, and 14 bases lay in between. This CDR3 is 15 amino acids long. The CDR3: CASSRQGRVNYGYTF. CDR3 DNA: TGTGCCAGCAGCCGTCAGGGACGGGTAAACTATGGCTACACCTTC.

This clonotype was observed many times. The chain is built from TRBV18 and TRBJ2-3; no clear D. The CDR3 sequence is 13 residues long. Trimming took 3 bases from V and 2 from J, leaving 6 bases between them. Germline V lookup: CDR1 KGHSH, CDR2 LQKENI. Here the CDR3 DNA reads TGTGCCAGCTCACCCCCTTCCACAGATACGCAGTATTTT. Amino acids: CASSPPSTDTQYF.

The chain uses TRBV14 and TRBJ2-5, with 9 bases that match TRBD2. The CDR3 totals 15 residues. Germline lookup yields CDR1 SGHDN and CDR2 FVKESK. Germline trimming cut 3 bases from V and 4 bases from J; bases unmatched to any gene: 6. For the CDR3, the DNA is TGTGCCAGCAGCCAGGACGCGGGAGGGCGAGAGACCCAGTACTTC. Its translation is CASSQDAGGRETQYF. Complete variable domain (other parts from reference TRBV14 and TRBJ2-5): EAGVTQFPSHSVIEKGQTVTLRCDPISGHDNLYWYRRVMGKEIKFLLHFVKESKQDESGMPNNRFLAERTGGTYSTLKVQPAELEDSGVYFCASSQDAGGRETQYFGPGTRLLVL.

This clonotype was detected many times. Its ends do not fully match the called genes, so a read error is possible. This rearrangement joins TRBV5-1 to TRBJ2-7; D may be TRBD1 or TRBD2 (6 bases each). The CDR3 spans 13 residues. Germline CDR1 and CDR2: SGHRS and YFSETQ. The CDR3 nucleotides are TGCGTCAGCTCGTCGGGGGCCACCTACGAGCAGTACTTC. This encodes CVSSSGATYEQYF. The variable domain in full, completed from reference TRBV5-1 and TRBJ2-7, reads KAGVTQTPRYLIKTRGQQVTLSCSPISGHRSVSWYQQTPGQGLQFLFEYFSETQRNKGNFPGRFSGRQFSNSRSEMNVSTLELGDSALYLCVSSSGATYEQYFGPGTRLTVT.

This clonotype showed up many times. The chain employs TRBV7-2 and TRBJ2-7; no clear D. This CDR3 has 13 amino acids. Germline-derived CDR1 and CDR2 are SGHTA and FQGNSA. V was trimmed by 1 base and J by 3 bases, leaving 7 bases between them. DNA of the CDR3: TGTGCCAGCAGCTTAGAGCCGTTCTACGAGCAGTACTTC. Translated, it gives CASSLEPFYEQYF.

This clonotype was counted many times. The V gene is TRBV19, the J gene TRBJ1-1; TRBD1 matches at 8 bases. This CDR3 has 15 residues. CDR1 is LNHDA and CDR2 is SQIVND in the germline V gene (reference sequence). The ends lost 4 bases at V and 3 bases at J; junction bases unmatched: 7. This CDR3 is CASSTSDRGDTEAFF. Here the CDR3 DNA reads TGTGCCAGTAGTACCTCTGACAGGGGAGACACTGAAGCTTTCTTT. The full variable domain, in which reference TRBV19 and TRBJ1-1 provide the parts outside the CDR3, is DGGITQSPKYLFRKEGQNVTLSCEQNLNHDAMYWYRQDPGQGLRLIYYSQIVNDFQKGDIAEGYSVSREKKESFPLTVTSAQKNPTAFYLCASSTSDRGDTEAFFGQGTRLTVV.

This clonotype was observed many times. V and J are TRBV4-3 and TRBJ2-5, with D unclear. The V gene's germline CDR1 is LGHNA and CDR2 YSLEER. The ends were cut back, 0 bases at V and 4 bases at J, with 9 bases in the middle. This CDR3 is 14 amino acids long. The CDR3 DNA sequence: TGCGCCAGCAGCCAAGATAGGGTTAGAGAGACCCAGTACTTC. Translated, it gives CASSQDRVRETQYF.

At least ten counts were recorded for this clonotype. The chain combines TRBV20-1 with TRBJ2-5, with TRBD2 identical over 13 bases. V shed 6 bases and J 5 bases; nucleotides not matched to a gene: 9. The CDR3 extends over 15 amino acids. Germline V gene lookup returns CDR1 DFQATT and CDR2 SNEGSKA (reference sequence). The CDR3 DNA sequence: TGCAGTGCACTTCGGACTAGCGGGGGAGCGGAGACCCAGTACTTC. It encodes CSALRTSGGAETQYF.

This clonotype was picked up many times. The chain combines TRBV25-1 with TRBJ1-4; the D gene is possibly TRBD1 (6 bases). Germline V gene sequence: CDR1 MGHDK, CDR2 SYGVNS. V lost 6 bases and J lost 1, with 9 bases in between. This CDR3 contains 14 residues. This chain's CDR3 is CASREGGTNEKLFF. Written as DNA, the CDR3 is TGTGCCAGCAGAGAGGGGGGAACTAATGAAAAACTGTTTTTT.

This clonotype showed up many times. The genes are TRBV29-1 and TRBJ1-1; 7 nucleotides align to TRBD1. Per germline, CDR1 SQVTM and CDR2 ANQGSEA. The CDR3 is 12 residues long. V shed 0 bases, J shed 12 bases, and the junction held 7 bases outside the gene matches. The CDR3 DNA sequence: TGCAGCGTTGAAGAGACAGGGCCTTGGACTTTCTTT. The encoded protein is CSVEETGPWTFF.

This clonotype was picked up many times. The chain joins TRBV20-1 to TRBJ2-3; 11 bases match TRBD2. With 6 bases clipped from V and 2 bases from J, the junction kept 4 bases outside the gene matches. This CDR3 contains 14 residues. CDR1 is DFQATT and CDR2 is SNEGSKA in the germline V gene (reference sequence). CDR3 DNA: TGCAGTGCAGCTAGCGGGAGGAACACAGATACGCAGTATTTT. This translates into CSAASGRNTDTQYF.

This clonotype showed up many times. The V and J genes are TRBV19 and TRBJ2-3; 9 nucleotides align to TRBD2. Germline CDR1 LNHDA, CDR2 SQIVND (reference sequence). The CDR3 sequence is 15 residues long. J lost 3 bases, V lost 2 bases, and 3 bases had no gene match. The chain's CDR3 is CASSIRLAGTDTQYF. CDR3 bases: TGTGCCAGTAGTATACGCCTAGCGGGAACAGATACGCAGTATTTT. The variable domain in full, with the rest retrieved from reference TRBV19 and TRBJ2-3, is DGGITQSPKYLFRKEGQNVTLSCEQNLNHDAMYWYRQDPGQGLRLIYYSQIVNDFQKGDIAEGYSVSREKKESFPLTVTSAQKNPTAFYLCASSIRLAGTDTQYFGPGTRLTVL.

This clonotype was detected many times. The CDR3 DNA follows: TGTGCCAGCAGCTTGGGACCGCCTAGGCAGGCGAACACCTACGAGCAGTACTTC. The encoded protein is CASSLGPPRQANTYEQYF. The chain links TRBV5-6 to TRBJ2-7; D is unclear. V lost 0 bases, J lost 2 bases, and 21 bases lay in between. The CDR3 is 18 amino acids. The germline CDR1 and CDR2 sequences are SGHDT and YYEEEE.

In this sample, this clonotype turned up a few times. The rearrangement links TRBV20-1 to TRBJ2-1; D possibly matches TRBD1 or TRBD2 (5 bases each). Germline V gene data show CDR1 as DFQATT and CDR2 as SNEGSKA (reference sequence). V lost 8 bases and J lost 5, with 13 bases in between. This CDR3 has 12 residues. The chain's CDR3 is CSLKGRNNEQFF. DNA of the CDR3: TGCAGTTTAAAGGGACGAAACAATGAGCAGTTCTTC.

This clonotype was detected once. V and J are TRBV5-4 and TRBJ2-3; tentative D call: TRBD1 (6 bases). V was trimmed by 0 bases and J by 5 bases, leaving 10 bases between them. The CDR3 covers 14 residues. The germline V gene has CDR1 SGHNT and CDR2 YYREEE (reference sequence). The CDR3 coding sequence is TGTGCCAGCAGCTTGGGTCAGGGGTTAGATACGCAGTATTTT. This codes for CASSLGQGLDTQYF.

This clonotype appeared many times. This sequence joins TRBV19 and TRBJ2-7; D not resolved. V lost 2 bases, J lost 0 bases, and 11 bases lay in between. Per germline, CDR1 LNHDA and CDR2 SQIVND (reference sequence). The CDR3 consists of 15 residues. Here the CDR3 DNA reads TGTGCCAGTAGTATAAGTTTTGGAAGCTCCTACGAGCAGTACTTC. Protein product: CASSISFGSSYEQYF.

This clonotype was observed many times. The V call is TRBV18, the J call TRBJ2-7; 11 bases agree with TRBD2. Losses at the gene ends were 3 bases for V and 6 bases for J; bases not matched to a gene: 7. The CDR3 totals 15 residues. From germline, CDR1 is KGHSH and CDR2 LQKENI. Written as DNA, the CDR3 is TGTGCCAGCTCACCCCTGGGGCTAGCGGGAGGCGAGCAGTACTTC. Translated: CASSPLGLAGGEQYF.

This chain connects TRBV11-2 to TRBJ2-7; D unclear. Germline V gene data show CDR1 as SGHAT and CDR2 as FQNNGV. The CDR3 is 15 amino acids. The V end was cut by 4 bases, the J end by 2 bases, with 15 bases between. CDR3 sequence reads: CASSSLGRNPYEQYF. CDR3 DNA sequence: TGTGCCAGCAGCTCCCTCGGGCGGAACCCCTACGAGCAGTACTTC. The complete variable domain, with remaining parts taken from reference TRBV11-2 and TRBJ2-7, reads EAGVAQSPRYKIIEKRQSVAFWCNPISGHATLYWYQQILGQGPKLLIQFQNNGVVDDSQLPKDRFSAERLKGVDSTLKIQPAKLEDSAVYLCASSSLGRNPYEQYFGPGTRLTVT.

There are a few counts of this clonotype. The chain combines TRBV2 with TRBJ2-2; a weak D match, TRBD2 (6 bases). The CDR3 consists of 16 residues. Per germline, CDR1 SNHLY and CDR2 FYNNEI. V gave up 8 bases and J gave up 0 bases, with 16 bases separating them. Here the CDR3 DNA reads TGTGCCAGCCACCCCCGGACTAAGCCGAACACCGGGGAGCTGTTTTTT. This translates into CASHPRTKPNTGELFF.

This clonotype has only a few counts. This chain uses TRBV20-1 with TRBJ2-7, with TRBD1 as a possible D gene (5 bases). From germline, CDR1 is DFQATT and CDR2 SNEGSKA (reference sequence). This CDR3 is 13 amino acids long. V dropped 3 bases and J dropped 2 bases, with 11 bases sitting between them. CDR3 loop: CSASPDSTYEQYF. In nucleotides, the CDR3 is TGCAGTGCTAGCCCTGACAGTACCTACGAGCAGTACTTC.

The chain carries TRBV11-3 and TRBJ2-3; D is unclear. V was pared by 2 bases and J by 4 bases, with 16 bases between. This CDR3 is 16 amino acids long. CDR1 SGHNT and CDR2 YENEEA come from the germline V gene. The chain's CDR3 is CASSLFGPSGSDTQYF. CDR3 nucleotides: TGTGCCAGCAGCTTATTTGGTCCCTCGGGTTCAGATACGCAGTATTTT.

This chain connects TRBV5-4 to TRBJ2-1; 8 positions match TRBD2. J lost 2 bases, V lost 4 bases, and 2 bases had no gene match. Germline V gene lookup returns CDR1 SGHNT and CDR2 YYREEE (reference sequence). This CDR3 has 14 amino acids. The DNA for the CDR3 is TGTGCCAGCAGCCCGGGACTAGCCTACAATGAGCAGTTCTTC. Translation: CASSPGLAYNEQFF.

This clonotype came up many times. The chain employs TRBV18 and TRBJ2-1; 13 positions match TRBD2. The CDR3 runs to 17 residues. Trimming at V came to 3 bases and at J to 8 bases, leaving 10 bases not matched to a gene. The germline CDR1 and CDR2 sequences are KGHSH and LQKENI. The CDR3 sequence: CASSPEPGLAGWDEQFF. The CDR3 coding sequence is TGTGCCAGCTCACCGGAGCCGGGACTAGCGGGATGGGATGAGCAGTTCTTC.

This clonotype was observed at least ten times. The rearrangement links TRBV29-1 to TRBJ2-7; D is perhaps TRBD1 (6 bases). CDR3 length equals 11 residues. In germline, CDR1 is SQVTM, CDR2 ANQGSEA. V was clipped by 4 bases and J by 2 bases, with 6 bases between them. CDR3 sequence: CSVGDTYEQYF. The CDR3 DNA is TGCAGCGTTGGGGACACCTACGAGCAGTACTTC.

The chain has TRBV7-3 and TRBJ2-1, with 8 bases matching TRBD2. From germline, CDR1 is SGHTA and CDR2 FQGTGA. There are 14 residues in the CDR3. The V and J ends lost 5 bases and 8 bases, in that order; junction bases with no gene match: 8. DNA for the CDR3: TGTGCCAGCAGCCTCGCGCGGGAGGCGTATGAGCAGTTCTTC. Translating it yields CASSLAREAYEQFF. The complete variable domain, with remaining parts taken from reference TRBV7-3 and TRBJ2-1, reads GAGVSQTPSNKVTEKGKYVELRCDPISGHTALYWYRQSLGQGPEFLIYFQGTGAADDSGLPNDRFFAVRPEGSVSTLKIQRTERGDSAVYLCASSLAREAYEQFFGPGTRLTVL.

This clonotype appeared many times. The chain recombines TRBV6-2 or TRBV6-3 with TRBJ2-7; weak D call: TRBD1 (6 bases). Germline assignment: CDR1 MNHEY and CDR2 SVGEGT. This CDR3 region has 14 residues. Trimming pared 1 base from V and 4 bases from J, leaving 11 bases between. As DNA, the CDR3 is TGTGCCAGCAGTTACTTTGGACAGAAATACGAGCAGTACTTC. This gives the protein CASSYFGQKYEQYF.

This clonotype has a count of ten or more. The rearrangement joins TRBV19 to TRBJ2-2; perhaps TRBD2 as D (5 bases). Germline CDR1 is LNHDA and CDR2 is SQIVND (reference sequence). The CDR3 has 14 residues. Trimming removed 8 bases from V and 0 bases from J, with 10 bases in between. The CDR3 DNA sequence: TGTGCCAGTGCCCGGGGATCGAACACCGGGGAGCTGTTTTTT. It codes for CASARGSNTGELFF.

The sample holds many counts of this clonotype. The chain is built from TRBV18 and TRBJ2-7, with D possibly TRBD1 on 5 matching bases. The ends were cut back, 1 base at V and 3 bases at J, with 13 bases in the middle. This CDR3 has 15 residues. CDR1 is KGHSH and CDR2 is LQKENI in the germline V gene. CDR3 loop: CASSPRQDTFYEQYF. The CDR3 DNA follows: TGTGCCAGCTCACCACGTCAGGACACTTTCTACGAGCAGTACTTC. Variable domain in full (rest from reference TRBV18 and TRBJ2-7): NAGVMQNPRHLVRRRGQEARLRCSPMKGHSHVYWYRQLPEEGLKFMVYLQKENIIDESGMPKERFSAEFPKEGPSILRIQQVVRGDSAAYFCASSPRQDTFYEQYFGPGTRLTVT.